This TCR beta chain derives from a study of regulatory T cells in long-lasting Graves disease. Regarding the study as a whole: Under persistent disease, TRBV28, TRBJ1-2 and TRBJ2-5 were used preferentially. The work looked only at peripheral blood and did not look at thyroid tissue. TCR diversity was lower in persistent Graves' patients (versus newly diagnosed ones).

This clonotype was detected a few times. Its antigen remains unidentified. Time point described: newly diagnosed GD, antithyroid drugs for less than 3 months. Construction of the TCR library relied on RNA isolated from PBMCs. Per American Thyroid Association guidelines, Graves' disease was diagnosed. The ends were cut back, 7 bases at V and 2 bases at J, with 18 bases in the middle. There are 15 residues in the CDR3. Germline V gene sequence: CDR1 MNHEY, CDR2 SMNVEV (reference sequence). For TCR beta, libraries came from iRepertoire HTBI primers and Arm-PCR of CDR3 regions. TCRdb processed the multiplex PCR reads anew with MiXCR; each CDR3 protein has one entry. The data contain around 330,000 distinct CDR3 sequences, more than 15% of them seen just once; the ten biggest clones take up around 36%.

The clonotype originates from a female donor with Graves disease. This specimen was peripheral blood mononuclear cells (PBMCs), taken at new diagnosis, from a patient treated with antithyroid drugs. The chain carries TRBV27 and TRBJ2-7; tentatively, D is TRBD2 (7 bases). CDR3 sequence reads: CASTPPGGGPYEQYF. The CDR3 region has the DNA TGTGCCAGCACCCCCCCGGGGGGCGGCCCCTACGAGCAGTACTTC.